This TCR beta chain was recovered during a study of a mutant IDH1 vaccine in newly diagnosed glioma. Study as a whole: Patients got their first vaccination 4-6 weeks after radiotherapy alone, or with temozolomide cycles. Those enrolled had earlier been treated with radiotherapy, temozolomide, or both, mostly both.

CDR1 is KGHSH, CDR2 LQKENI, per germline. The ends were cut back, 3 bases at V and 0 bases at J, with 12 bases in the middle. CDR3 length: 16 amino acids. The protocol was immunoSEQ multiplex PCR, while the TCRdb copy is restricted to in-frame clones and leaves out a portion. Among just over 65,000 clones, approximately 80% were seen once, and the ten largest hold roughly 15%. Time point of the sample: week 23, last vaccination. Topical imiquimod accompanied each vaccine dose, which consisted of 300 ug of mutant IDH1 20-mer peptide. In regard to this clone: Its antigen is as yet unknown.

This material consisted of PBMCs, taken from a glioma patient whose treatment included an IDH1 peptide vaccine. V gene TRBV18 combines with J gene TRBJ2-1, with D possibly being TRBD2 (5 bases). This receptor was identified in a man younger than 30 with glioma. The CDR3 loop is CASSPLALSSYNEQFF. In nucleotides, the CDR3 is TGTGCCAGCTCACCGTTAGCGTTGAGCTCCTACAATGAGCAGTTCTTC.